These T cell receptor beta chains were read from a single sample in a study of Graves' ophthalmopathy and Graves' hyperthyroidism. TCRdb reanalysed the multiplex PCR reads using MiXCR and keeps one entry per CDR3 protein. This table has 300,000 to 400,000 distinct CDR3 sequences, about 17% appearing once. The sample was peripheral blood. The receptors here all came from an adult woman with stable Graves' hyperthyroidism. The CDR3 runs from the conserved cysteine through the conserved F or W. Each record gives: clone size, J gene, D gene, V gene, CDR3 protein, CDR3 DNA. D genes are given only for firm matches. The size field is filled for only some rows; it gives once, few, many or a size class.

clone size: many; J gene: TRBJ2-7; D gene: .; V gene: TRBV20-1; CDR3 protein: CSATVGTIYEQYF; CDR3 DNA: TGCAGTGCTACCGTCGGGACAATATACGAGCAGTACTTC
clone size: .; J gene: TRBJ1-5; D gene: .; V gene: TRBV6-1; CDR3 protein: CASSPQGQPSQPQHF; CDR3 DNA: TGTGCCAGCAGTCCTCAGGGACAACCTAGTCAGCCCCAGCATTTT
clone size: many; J gene: TRBJ2-7; D gene: TRBD2; V gene: TRBV27; CDR3 protein: CASSPKPGTSDYEQYF; CDR3 DNA: TGTGCCAGCAGTCCAAAACCCGGGACTAGCGACTACGAGCAGTACTTC
clone size: .; J gene: TRBJ1-2; D gene: TRBD1; V gene: TRBV9; CDR3 protein: CASSVAFIKEGQNYGYTF; CDR3 DNA: TGTGCCAGCAGCGTAGCCTTCATAAAGGAGGGACAGAACTATGGCTACACCTTC
clone size: many; J gene: TRBJ1-5; D gene: .; V gene: TRBV18; CDR3 protein: CASSNTRTWQPQHF; CDR3 DNA: TGTGCCAGCTCAAACACTCGGACGTGGCAGCCCCAGCATTTT
clone size: few; J gene: TRBJ2-2; D gene: TRBD1; V gene: TRBV12-5; CDR3 protein: CASGAGGQTGELFF; CDR3 DNA: TGTGCTAGTGGGGCAGGGGGCCAGACCGGGGAGCTGTTTTTT
clone size: many; J gene: TRBJ1-2; D gene: .; V gene: TRBV11-2; CDR3 protein: CASSLSGSEPYYGYTF; CDR3 DNA: TGTGCCAGCAGCTTATCCGGTTCAGAACCCTACTATGGCTACACCTTC
clone size: many; J gene: TRBJ1-3; D gene: .; V gene: TRBV12-3/TRBV12-4; CDR3 protein: CASGGGVGNTIYF; CDR3 DNA: TGTGCCAGCGGTGGGGGAGTGGGAAACACCATATATTTT
clone size: many; J gene: TRBJ2-5; D gene: TRBD2; V gene: TRBV11-2; CDR3 protein: CASSLITGGPETQYF; CDR3 DNA: TGTGCCAGCAGCTTAATAACGGGAGGGCCAGAGACCCAGTACTTC
clone size: many; J gene: TRBJ2-7; D gene: TRBD2; V gene: TRBV12-5; CDR3 protein: CASGDAGGPREQYF; CDR3 DNA: TGTGCTAGTGGCGATGCGGGAGGACCCCGCGAGCAGTACTTC
clone size: many; J gene: TRBJ2-5; D gene: TRBD1; V gene: TRBV3-1; CDR3 protein: CASSQETGGWGTQYF; CDR3 DNA: TGTGCCAGCAGCCAGGAAACAGGGGGCTGGGGGACCCAGTACTTC
clone size: .; J gene: TRBJ2-1; D gene: TRBD2; V gene: TRBV7-3; CDR3 protein: CASSLGGRAYNEQFF; CDR3 DNA: TGTGCCAGCAGCTTAGGAGGGAGGGCCTACAATGAGCAGTTCTTC
clone size: many; J gene: TRBJ1-2; D gene: .; V gene: TRBV12-3/TRBV12-4; CDR3 protein: CASSRAGSFDTF; CDR3 DNA: TGTGCCAGCAGCCGTGCGGGGAGTTTCGACACCTTC
clone size: .; J gene: TRBJ1-5; D gene: .; V gene: TRBV12-3/TRBV12-4; CDR3 protein: CASSYVNRNQPQHF; CDR3 DNA: TGTGCCAGCAGTTACGTAAATCGCAATCAGCCCCAGCATTTT
clone size: .; J gene: TRBJ2-3; D gene: .; V gene: TRBV29-1; CDR3 protein: CSVDNVALDSTDTQYF; CDR3 DNA: TGCAGCGTGGACAACGTTGCACTCGACAGCACAGATACGCAGTATTTT
clone size: .; J gene: TRBJ1-1; D gene: .; V gene: TRBV6-1; CDR3 protein: CASSTGTVQNTEAFF; CDR3 DNA: TGTGCCAGCAGCACGGGGACGGTCCAGAACACTGAAGCTTTCTTT
clone size: many; J gene: TRBJ2-7; D gene: .; V gene: TRBV18; CDR3 protein: CASSPAPDEQYF; CDR3 DNA: TGTGCCAGCTCACCAGCTCCCGACGAGCAGTACTTC
clone size: many; J gene: TRBJ2-7; D gene: .; V gene: TRBV6-5; CDR3 protein: CASSYLGTSYEQYF; CDR3 DNA: TGTGCCAGCAGTTATTTAGGGACCTCCTACGAGCAGTACTTC
clone size: many; J gene: TRBJ2-5; D gene: TRBD2; V gene: TRBV29-1; CDR3 protein: CSVSGGQETQYF; CDR3 DNA: TGCAGCGTTAGCGGGGGACAAGAGACCCAGTACTTC
clone size: many; J gene: TRBJ1-2; D gene: TRBD1; V gene: TRBV24-1; CDR3 protein: CATSGRQGRNYGYTF; CDR3 DNA: TGTGCCACCAGTGGACGACAGGGGAGAAACTATGGCTACACCTTC
clone size: many; J gene: TRBJ2-5; D gene: TRBD1; V gene: TRBV7-2; CDR3 protein: CASWGWDRAQETQYF; CDR3 DNA: TGTGCCAGCTGGGGGTGGGACAGGGCCCAAGAGACCCAGTACTTC
clone size: few; J gene: TRBJ2-1; D gene: .; V gene: TRBV28; CDR3 protein: CASTRRIGENEQFF; CDR3 DNA: TGTGCCAGCACCCGGCGCATCGGAGAAAATGAGCAGTTCTTC
clone size: .; J gene: TRBJ2-7; D gene: .; V gene: TRBV4-2; CDR3 protein: CASSQPGGDSYEQYF; CDR3 DNA: TGTGCCAGCAGCCAACCGGGGGGCGATTCCTACGAGCAGTACTTC
clone size: .; J gene: TRBJ1-2; D gene: .; V gene: TRBV7-2; CDR3 protein: CASSLVEVSGGYTF; CDR3 DNA: TGTGCCAGCAGCTTAGTGGAGGTTTCGGGTGGCTACACCTTC
clone size: many; J gene: TRBJ2-5; D gene: .; V gene: TRBV12-3/TRBV12-4; CDR3 protein: CASSPDRFQETQYF; CDR3 DNA: TGTGCCAGCAGCCCCGACAGATTTCAAGAGACCCAGTACTTC
clone size: many; J gene: TRBJ2-7; D gene: TRBD1; V gene: TRBV4-1; CDR3 protein: CASSHGQGANYEQYF; CDR3 DNA: TGCGCCAGCAGCCACGGACAGGGGGCTAACTACGAGCAGTACTTC
clone size: many; J gene: TRBJ1-5; D gene: .; V gene: TRBV19; CDR3 protein: CASSIEGIQPQHF; CDR3 DNA: TGTGCCAGTAGTATTGAGGGAATTCAGCCCCAGCATTTT
clone size: .; J gene: TRBJ1-2; D gene: .; V gene: TRBV11-2; CDR3 protein: CASRLGGGNYGYTF; CDR3 DNA: TGTGCCAGCCGCTTGGGCGGGGGAAACTATGGCTACACCTTC
clone size: many; J gene: TRBJ2-5; D gene: TRBD2; V gene: TRBV6-1; CDR3 protein: CASSDAFRLAGGETQYF; CDR3 DNA: TGTGCCAGCAGTGACGCCTTTAGACTAGCGGGAGGGGAGACCCAGTACTTC
clone size: many; J gene: TRBJ2-7; D gene: .; V gene: TRBV27; CDR3 protein: CASSFELNYEQYF; CDR3 DNA: TGTGCCAGCAGTTTCGAACTTAACTACGAGCAGTACTTC
clone size: many; J gene: TRBJ1-3; D gene: .; V gene: TRBV4-3; CDR3 protein: CASSHSPGSGNTIYF; CDR3 DNA: TGCGCCAGCAGCCACTCACCGGGATCCGGAAACACCATATATTTT
clone size: many; J gene: TRBJ2-7; D gene: .; V gene: TRBV10-3; CDR3 protein: CAISEKGEANEQYF; CDR3 DNA: TGTGCCATCAGTGAGAAGGGGGAAGCGAACGAGCAGTACTTC
clone size: many; J gene: TRBJ2-4; D gene: .; V gene: TRBV19; CDR3 protein: CASSIGRGGTEENIQYF; CDR3 DNA: TGTGCCAGTAGTATAGGTAGAGGGGGGACAGAAGAAAACATTCAGTACTTC
clone size: many; J gene: TRBJ1-1; D gene: TRBD1; V gene: TRBV4-3; CDR3 protein: CASSQGTGGEWYTEAFF; CDR3 DNA: TGCGCCAGCAGCCAAGGGACAGGGGGCGAATGGTACACTGAAGCTTTCTTT
clone size: many; J gene: TRBJ2-2; D gene: TRBD2; V gene: TRBV6-1; CDR3 protein: CASTRWTSGRDTGELFF; CDR3 DNA: TGTGCCAGCACGAGGTGGACTAGCGGGAGGGATACCGGGGAGCTGTTTTTT
clone size: many; J gene: TRBJ2-5; D gene: .; V gene: TRBV10-3; CDR3 protein: CAISGLPKGGQETQYF; CDR3 DNA: TGTGCCATCAGTGGACTCCCGAAAGGTGGGCAAGAGACCCAGTACTTC
clone size: .; J gene: TRBJ2-5; D gene: .; V gene: TRBV28; CDR3 protein: CASSLFRVVETQYF; CDR3 DNA: TGTGCCAGCAGTTTATTTCGGGTAGTTGAGACCCAGTACTTC
clone size: .; J gene: TRBJ2-3; D gene: .; V gene: TRBV7-3; CDR3 protein: CASSPRTYNIQGPRTDTQYF; CDR3 DNA: TGTGCCAGCAGCCCCAGGACCTATAACATCCAGGGGCCCCGCACAGATACGCAGTATTTT
clone size: many; J gene: TRBJ2-2; D gene: .; V gene: TRBV10-1; CDR3 protein: CASSEVGGGTGELFF; CDR3 DNA: TGCGCCAGCAGTGAGGTTGGAGGGGGCACCGGGGAGCTGTTTTTT
clone size: many; J gene: TRBJ2-7; D gene: .; V gene: TRBV28; CDR3 protein: CTSQTGSFTYEQYF; CDR3 DNA: TGTACCAGCCAGACAGGATCCTTTACCTACGAGCAGTACTTC
clone size: many; J gene: TRBJ2-7; D gene: .; V gene: TRBV20-1; CDR3 protein: CSALRTLAYEQYF; CDR3 DNA: TGCAGTGCTCTGAGGACTTTAGCGTACGAGCAGTACTTC
clone size: many; J gene: TRBJ2-7; D gene: .; V gene: TRBV29-1; CDR3 protein: CSVVASGAYEQYF; CDR3 DNA: TGCAGCGTGGTGGCATCGGGAGCCTACGAGCAGTACTTC
clone size: many; J gene: TRBJ1-2; D gene: .; V gene: TRBV28; CDR3 protein: CASSPTAPHQGYTF; CDR3 DNA: TGTGCCAGCAGCCCAACTGCGCCCCACCAGGGCTACACCTTC
clone size: many; J gene: TRBJ1-2; D gene: .; V gene: TRBV28; CDR3 protein: CASQDYGYTF; CDR3 DNA: TGTGCCAGCCAAGACTATGGCTACACCTTC
clone size: many; J gene: TRBJ2-4; D gene: .; V gene: TRBV24-1; CDR3 protein: CATSASTRDIQYF; CDR3 DNA: TGTGCCACCAGTGCATCAACCAGGGACATTCAGTACTTC
clone size: .; J gene: TRBJ1-2; D gene: .; V gene: TRBV6-1; CDR3 protein: CASSEDREDYGYTF; CDR3 DNA: TGTGCCAGCAGTGAAGACAGGGAGGACTATGGCTACACCTTC
clone size: .; J gene: TRBJ1-6; D gene: TRBD1; V gene: TRBV12-3/TRBV12-4; CDR3 protein: CASGTGGLTPLHF; CDR3 DNA: TGTGCCAGCGGGACAGGGGGCTTAACACCCCTCCACTTT
clone size: many; J gene: TRBJ2-4; D gene: TRBD2; V gene: TRBV6-2/TRBV6-3; CDR3 protein: CASNPGLAGVMAKNIQYF; CDR3 DNA: TGTGCCAGCAATCCTGGACTAGCGGGAGTTATGGCCAAAAACATTCAGTACTTC
clone size: many; J gene: TRBJ2-7; D gene: .; V gene: TRBV28; CDR3 protein: CASSTNSLGSGYEQYF; CDR3 DNA: TGTGCCAGCAGTACCAACAGCCTGGGCTCGGGGTACGAGCAGTACTTC
clone size: many; J gene: TRBJ1-1; D gene: .; V gene: TRBV30; CDR3 protein: CAWSVLAGPNTEAFF; CDR3 DNA: TGTGCCTGGAGTGTATTGGCAGGACCAAACACTGAAGCTTTCTTT
clone size: many; J gene: TRBJ2-7; D gene: .; V gene: TRBV27; CDR3 protein: CASSLLGVSYEQYF; CDR3 DNA: TGTGCCAGCAGTTTATTAGGGGTTTCCTACGAGCAGTACTTC
clone size: many; J gene: TRBJ2-4; D gene: TRBD2; V gene: TRBV29-1; CDR3 protein: CSAENRGLAGREVLAKNIQYF; CDR3 DNA: TGCAGCGCCGAGAACCGAGGACTAGCGGGCAGGGAGGTCCTAGCCAAAAACATTCAGTACTTC
clone size: few; J gene: TRBJ2-7; D gene: .; V gene: TRBV12-5; CDR3 protein: CASGLVRGTEKGYEQYF; CDR3 DNA: TGTGCTAGTGGTTTGGTACGTGGGACGGAGAAAGGCTACGAGCAGTACTTC
clone size: many; J gene: TRBJ2-5; D gene: .; V gene: TRBV12-3/TRBV12-4; CDR3 protein: CASSLRGGAGTQYF; CDR3 DNA: TGTGCCAGCAGTTTACGGGGTGGTGCGGGGACCCAGTACTTC
clone size: many; J gene: TRBJ2-5; D gene: TRBD2; V gene: TRBV7-9; CDR3 protein: CASSPAAGGRQETQYF; CDR3 DNA: TGTGCCAGCAGCCCGGCGGCGGGAGGGCGGCAAGAGACCCAGTACTTC
clone size: many; J gene: TRBJ2-7; D gene: TRBD1; V gene: TRBV27; CDR3 protein: CASRRTGEPYEQYF; CDR3 DNA: TGTGCCAGCAGACGGACAGGGGAGCCCTACGAGCAGTACTTC
clone size: many; J gene: TRBJ1-1; D gene: .; V gene: TRBV4-3; CDR3 protein: CASSQVQQNTEAFF; CDR3 DNA: TGCGCCAGCAGCCAAGTACAGCAGAACACTGAAGCTTTCTTT
clone size: .; J gene: TRBJ1-2; D gene: .; V gene: TRBV6-1; CDR3 protein: CASSDRGPGNGYTF; CDR3 DNA: TGTGCCAGCAGTGATCGGGGCCCGGGGAACGGCTACACCTTC
clone size: many; J gene: TRBJ2-4; D gene: .; V gene: TRBV12-3/TRBV12-4; CDR3 protein: CASSLAGGTKNIKYF; CDR3 DNA: TGTGCCAGCAGTTTAGCGGGAGGAACCAAAAACATTAAGTACTTC
clone size: few; J gene: TRBJ1-2; D gene: TRBD1; V gene: TRBV6-1; CDR3 protein: CASRKYTGGANYGYTF; CDR3 DNA: TGTGCCAGCAGGAAGTATACAGGGGGCGCGAACTATGGCTACACCTTC